This TCR beta chain came from a study of vaccination and CD4 T cells after COVID-19. The Oncomine TCR Beta short-read assay sequenced DNA from cultured CD4+ T cells. Investigators isolated genomic DNA from cultured CD4+ T cells. TCRdb re-called the PCR reads through MiXCR, storing one row per CDR3 protein. In the table there are 15,000 or so distinct CDR3 sequences, 72% of which are singletons. Note on this clonotype: The antigen is undetermined.

Regarding treatment: roughly 10-day PBMC culture with coronavirus spike peptide pools or control peptides (ViraFEST assay). It was with 9 to 10 IU/ml IL-2 and around 9.5 ug/ml peptide pools that 1.5 million to 2.5 million PBMCs per well were cultured. The ends were cut back, 6 bases at V and 3 bases at J, with 14 bases in the middle. This CDR3 is built from 15 residues. Germline V gives CDR1 SEHNR, CDR2 FQNEAQ (reference sequence). The source of this sequence is a human donor who had recovered from COVID-19. The chain employs TRBV7-9 and TRBJ2-2; D is undetermined. The source material was CD4+ T cells from blood, cultured in vitro. For the CDR3, the DNA is TGTGCCAGCAGGTATTTGGGCACATACACCGGGGAGCTGTTTTTT. Amino acids: CASRYLGTYTGELFF.